This TCR beta chain emerged from a study of tumor-infiltrating lymphocytes in primary liver carcinoma. Study at large: Both sexes were represented among patients, who were 30 to 69 years old.

CDR3 length: 15 amino acids. V was trimmed by 4 bases and J by 2 bases, leaving 13 bases between them. Germline lookup yields CDR1 SEHNR and CDR2 FQNEAQ (reference sequence). Study findings and constraints: Overlap between tumor regions exceeded overlap of tumor with adjacent tissue or blood. A small share of top clones, only about 7.5-25%, was found in all five tumor regions.

Taking 20-30 mg of unsorted bulk tissue, the authors co-extracted RNA and DNA. All tumor samples contained more than 75% viable tumor cells. With regard to this clonotype: The antigen remains unidentified. No conserved phenylalanine or tryptophan ends this CDR3, so it is likely a read error.

A constant-region primer served to make TCR beta cDNA from 500 to 550 ng total RNA. Generation of the TCR beta libraries relied on three nested multiplex PCR rounds using slightly modified ARM-PCR. TRBV1-TRBV30 forward and Cbeta reverse primers drove the first two roughly 11-cycle rounds. TCRdb recomputed calls from the multiplex PCR reads with MiXCR, one row per CDR3 protein. The sample lists under 90,000 distinct CDR3 sequences, 55% to 85% occurring once. The sequenced sample was liver tumor tissue from sampling region 1. As for subset: tumor region T1, superior pole. The J gene is TRBJ2-3, the V gene TRBV7-9; D is possibly TRBD2 (6 bases). This receptor was obtained from a man between 40 and 49 years old with primary liver carcinoma and hepatitis B virus infection. CDR3 residues: CASSWRGGYTDTQYL. The CDR3 DNA reads TGTGCCAGCAGCTGGAGGGGCGGGTACACAGATACGCAGTATCTT.